This entry concerns a single T cell receptor (beta chain). What it binds is unknown. Per the germline V gene, CDR1 is SGHAT and CDR2 is FQDESV (reference sequence). J gave up 6 bases and V 5 bases, and 9 bases lay outside the gene matches. This CDR3 comprises 16 residues. This sample was taken from a study of shared clonotypes between healthy human individuals. Study in general: Ranging from 18 to 49 in age, donors were two women and three men. The study, taken as a whole, reports: A handful of donors held roughly 5% of naive CD4 clonotypes in common.

All the donors were Caucasian adults who lived in Nashville, Tennessee. Original data processing: Junction-only immunoSEQ sequences carried no quality scores, so filtering differed. Produced via immunoSEQ multiplex PCR; TCRdb's table is partial and in-frame only. D and trimming were read from the DNA, whereas the V and J calls and clone size are those reported in that table. The top ten hold 24% of the sample, which has approximately 100,000 clones, about 71% seen once. The chain employs TRBV11-1 and TRBJ2-2, with 10 bases fitting TRBD1. The sequence derives from a woman aged 25-40 years in good health. Sequenced input: memory CD8+ T cells sorted from blood. As to subset: CD45RO+ cells pooled with CCR7-negative TemRA cells. The CDR3 region has the DNA TGTGCCAGCAGCACCCGACAGGGGGCTTTCTCCGGGGAGCTGTTTTTT. Encoded protein: CASSTRQGAFSGELFF.